This entry features one T cell receptor (beta chain) sequence. This clone has only a few counts. The specificity of this receptor is unknown. There are no base qualities to consult, and no much larger clone falls within one base. This record belongs to a study of blood T cell repertoires in COVID-19 (dated by TCRdb to the early 2020s). For context, the study as a whole: Collaborator samples came from the United States, Italy and Spain and covered acute and convalescent phases of COVID-19. A freely available public database, intended as a resource for researchers studying the immune response to SARS-CoV-2, is where the repertoires were released. The prospective study material was composed of cDNA or gDNA derived from T cells, B-cell-depleted T cells, or PBMCs. Where available, HLA class I and class II types were taken from metadata supplied by the sample provider and were not determined by assay-based typing. Subjects who had been exposed to COVID-19, were actively infected with it, or had recovered from it provided the deeply sampled blood TCRbeta repertoires that made up the dataset. Sample metadata almost always included a de-identified subject ID, COVID-19 status, age in years and sex. Samples were obtained from the ongoing ImmuneRACE study (first 160 participants) and from roughly 1,300 subjects provided by 6 global collaborators. Beyond this particular receptor, the publication reports: How much clinical and demographic metadata was included differed by source and by participant, and the metadata was provided uncurated.

CDR1 GTSNPN and CDR2 SVGIG are derived from the germline V gene (reference sequence). Taken from cysteine to phenylalanine, the CDR3 has 15 residues. The entry retains the CDR3 DNA only, 45 bases that are in frame from base 1. V has 3 bases trimmed and J has 2 bases trimmed; junction bases matching no gene number 7. Participants in the prospective study were aged roughly 18 to 89 years, lived in 20 to 30 United States geographic areas, and enrolled through a virtual design. In the prospective study, cohorts were assigned on the basis of participant-reported clinical history obtained from a screening survey and a study questionnaire. ImmuneRACE Cohort 3 recovered participants were defined by two consecutive negative NP/OP PCR tests, healthcare professional clearance, or symptom resolution. Each participant in the prospective study had whole blood, serum and a nasopharyngeal or oropharyngeal swab collected by mobile phlebotomists. Additional blood draws and questionnaires over an approximately 2-month period could optionally be provided by prospective study participants. Before DNA extraction, prospective study blood samples were shipped either frozen or at room temperature.

The immunoSEQ Assay, a bias-controlled multiplex PCR, was used to amplify TCRbeta CDR3 regions from genomic DNA. The study's processing was this. The number of nucleated cells in each sample was estimated by amplification of reference gene primers within the assay. To quantify the absolute abundance of each unique TCRbeta CDR3 rearrangement, sequence reads were collapsed and filtered. For each sample, productive Simpson clonality was calculated as the square root of Simpson's diversity index across productive rearrangements. Drawn from immuneACCESS, this table holds only the in-frame rearrangements with V and J called that TCRdb kept. Clones are partly lost; checked studies trace under half to an unresolved V gene and leave the rest unexplained. The V and J calls and the clone size are those of that table, but D and trimming were determined from the DNA. For this sample the table gives some 140,000 clones, of which about 80% were detected only once. Of the sample, roughly 9.2% is held by the ten largest clones.

Sequences were obtained from PBMCs or T cells enriched from blood (not recorded which). The chain is made from TRBV30 and TRBJ1-2; 9 bases in the junction line up with TRBD1. The clonotype comes from a man in his fifties who had recovered from COVID-19. The DNA sequence is as follows: TGTGCCTGGAGCCACTCCGGGACAGGGAACTATGGCTACACCTTC. Its protein product is CAWSHSGTGNYGYTF.